A selection of T cell receptor beta chains follows, all from one sample in a study of blood T cell repertoires in COVID-19. Only in-frame clones appear in the TCRdb table, and some are missing; sequencing was by immunoSEQ multiplex PCR. Altogether 120,000 to 150,000 clones are present, approximately 84% being singletons, with the ten largest covering about 2.6%. Sequenced sample: peripheral blood. Receptor source: a human donor with acute or convalescent COVID-19. The donor label of this sample is uncertain. CDR3s include the opening cysteine and the closing phenylalanine or tryptophan. The order of the fields is clone size, D gene, V gene, J gene, CDR3 protein, CDR3 DNA. D genes are given only for firm matches. Only part of the rows carry a size: once, few, many, or a class if the clone is expanded.

>NA|NA|TRBV6-5|TRBJ1-6
CASSVRDSPLHF
TGTGCCAGCAGCGTCAGGGATTCACCCCTCCACTTT
>once|TRBD1|TRBV25-1|TRBJ2-7
CASSAPGQGYEQYF
TGTGCCAGCAGTGCACCGGGACAGGGCTACGAGCAGTACTTC
>NA|TRBD1|TRBV7-9|TRBJ1-1
CASSRTGGDTEAFF
TGTGCCAGCAGCCGGACAGGAGGGGACACTGAAGCTTTCTTT
>NA|TRBD1|TRBV7-9|TRBJ2-6
CASSLAGGLSGANVLTF
TGTGCCAGCAGCTTAGCAGGGGGCCTCTCTGGGGCCAACGTCCTGACTTTC
>NA|NA|TRBV5-1|TRBJ2-3
CASSLLDSPDTQYF
TGCGCCAGCAGCTTGTTGGACAGCCCAGATACGCAGTATTTT
>NA|TRBD1|TRBV19|TRBJ2-7
CASSVDRADYEQYF
TGTGCCAGTAGTGTCGACAGGGCGGACTACGAGCAGTACTTC
>NA|TRBD1|TRBV28|TRBJ1-4
CASITPGQGNEKLFF
TGTGCCAGCATCACACCGGGACAGGGTAATGAAAAACTGTTTTTT
>many|TRBD2|TRBV19|TRBJ2-2
CASRASGRVIGELFF
TGTGCCAGTAGGGCTAGCGGGAGGGTTATCGGGGAGCTGTTTTTT
>NA|NA|TRBV3-1/TRBV3-2|TRBJ1-3
CASSPSPRNTIYF
TGTGCCAGCAGCCCGTCTCCCCGAAACACCATATATTTT
>NA|NA|TRBV29-1|TRBJ2-7
CSVEKGAYEQYF
TGCAGCGTTGAAAAGGGGGCCTACGAGCAGTACTTC
>few|NA|TRBV6-2/TRBV6-3|TRBJ2-6
CASSYSNYRVSYSGANVLTF
TGTGCCAGCAGTTACTCTAACTACAGGGTTTCCTACTCTGGGGCCAACGTCCTGACTTTC
>NA|NA|TRBV30|TRBJ1-3
CAWSVDFYTIYF
TGTGCCTGGAGTGTGGACTTCTACACCATATATTTT
>NA|TRBD1|TRBV27|TRBJ1-4
CASSPTGAFFNEKLFF
TGTGCCAGCAGCCCTACAGGGGCTTTCTTTAATGAAAAACTGTTTTTT
>few|NA|TRBV5-1|TRBJ1-5
CASSPDTDQPQHF
TGCGCCAGCAGCCCGGACACCGATCAGCCCCAGCATTTT
>NA|NA|TRBV7-9|TRBJ1-1
CASSQTPGDTEAFF
TGTGCCAGCAGCCAAACACCCGGGGACACTGAAGCTTTCTTT
>NA|NA|TRBV9|TRBJ2-1
CASSVSTNPLYNEQFF
TGTGCCAGCAGCGTAAGCACTAATCCTCTCTACAATGAGCAGTTCTTC
>NA|NA|TRBV19|TRBJ2-5
CASSIRDTQYQETQYF
TGTGCCAGTAGTATCCGAGACACCCAGTACCAAGAGACCCAGTACTTC
>NA|NA|TRBV5-1|TRBJ2-1
CASSFSGETEQFF
TGCGCCAGCAGCTTTTCGGGGGAGACTGAGCAGTTCTTC
>NA|NA|TRBV7-2|TRBJ1-2
CASSIRIRGGYGYTF
TGTGCCAGCAGCATAAGGATCCGGGGGGGCTATGGCTACACCTTC
>NA|TRBD2|TRBV11-2|TRBJ2-5
CASSLGGLAGRETQYF
TGTGCCAGCAGCTTAGGGGGACTAGCGGGGCGGGAGACCCAGTACTTC
>NA|TRBD1|TRBV19|TRBJ1-6
CASSISGTGGTPLHF
TGTGCCAGTAGTATTAGCGGGACAGGGGGGACACCCCTCCACTTT
>NA|TRBD1|TRBV5-4|TRBJ2-1
CASSRDRSNEQFF
TGTGCCAGCAGCCGGGACAGGTCCAATGAGCAGTTCTTC
>NA|NA|TRBV4-3|TRBJ2-3
CASSQDENGVGSADTQYF
TGCGCCAGCAGCCAAGACGAGAACGGCGTAGGGAGCGCAGATACGCAGTATTTT
>once|NA|TRBV5-1|TRBJ1-6
CASSPRGGNYSPLHF
TGCGCCAGCAGCCCCCGCGGCGGGAATTATTCACCCCTCCACTTT
>NA|NA|TRBV28|TRBJ2-7
CASSPGSYEQYF
TGTGCCAGCAGTCCAGGGTCCTACGAGCAGTACTTC
>NA|NA|TRBV5-1|TRBJ1-1
CASSIKDWNTEAFF
TGCGCCAGCAGTATAAAGGACTGGAACACTGAAGCTTTCTTT
>NA|NA|TRBV29-1|TRBJ1-4
CSVEGGQANEKLFF
TGCAGCGTTGAAGGGGGGCAGGCTAATGAAAAACTGTTTTTT
>once|NA|TRBV3-1/TRBV3-2|TRBJ1-3
CASSRNRPTSGNTIYF
TGTGCCAGCAGCCGCAACAGGCCTACCTCTGGAAACACCATATATTTT
>NA|TRBD1|TRBV6-5|TRBJ2-5
CASSYGDRGHSETQYF
TGTGCCAGCAGTTACGGGGACAGGGGGCATTCGGAGACCCAGTACTTC
>NA|NA|TRBV30|TRBJ1-5
CAWSLKENQPQHF
TGTGCCTGGAGTCTGAAGGAGAATCAGCCCCAGCATTTT
>NA|NA|TRBV30|TRBJ1-1
CAWSGRGNTEAFF
TGTGCCTGGAGTGGTCGGGGGAATACTGAAGCTTTCTTT
>NA|NA|TRBV24-1|TRBJ2-3
CATSDPASVVSYF
TGTGCCACCAGTGACCCCGCGTCCGTTGTGTCGTATTTT
>NA|NA|TRBV12-3/TRBV12-4|TRBJ2-5
CASSFPGETQYF
TGTGCCAGCAGTTTTCCAGGGGAGACCCAGTACTTC
>once|NA|TRBV2|TRBJ1-1
CASSERGMGNTEAFF
TGTGCCAGCAGTGAAAGGGGTATGGGGAACACTGAAGCTTTCTTT
>NA|NA|TRBV27|TRBJ1-5
CASSLQGYSNQPQHF
TGTGCCAGCAGTCTACAGGGATATAGCAATCAGCCCCAGCATTTT
>NA|TRBD1|TRBV28|TRBJ1-2
CASSLSGTGIFGYTF
TGTGCCAGCAGTTTGAGCGGGACAGGGATTTTCGGCTACACCTTC
>once|NA|TRBV9|TRBJ1-3
CASSPDGEIIGNTIYF
TGTGCCAGCAGCCCAGACGGGGAAATCATAGGAAACACCATATATTTT
>NA|NA|TRBV7-2|TRBJ1-6
CASSQGNSPLHF
TGTGCCAGCAGCCAGGGGAATTCACCCCTCCACTTT
>NA|NA|TRBV4-1|TRBJ1-1
CASSQGLWGGTEAFF
TGCGCCAGCAGCCAAGGGTTATGGGGAGGCACTGAAGCTTTCTTT
>once|NA|TRBV7-8|TRBJ2-2
CASSQEIFGELFF
TGTGCCAGCAGCCAAGAGATATTTGGGGAGCTGTTTTTT
>NA|NA|TRBV7-2|TRBJ2-7
CASSFVRTGYRTEQYF
TGTGCCAGCAGCTTTGTCCGGACGGGGTATAGAACCGAGCAGTACTTC
>once|NA|TRBV6-5|TRBJ1-2
CASSYLQGSSGYTF
TGTGCCAGCAGTTACTTACAGGGTTCTAGTGGCTACACCTTC
>NA|TRBD1|TRBV12-3/TRBV12-4|TRBJ1-5
CASSLTGGQPQHF
TGTGCCAGCAGTTTGACAGGGGGTCAGCCCCAGCATTTT
>NA|NA|TRBV6-5|TRBJ1-1
CASSSWAALGTEAFF
TGTGCCAGCAGTTCCTGGGCCGCCTTGGGCACTGAAGCTTTCTTT
>NA|NA|TRBV19|TRBJ1-6
CASSMRLGGQNSPLHF
TGTGCCAGTAGTATGAGGCTCGGGGGGCAGAATTCACCCCTCCACTTT
>once|TRBD1|TRBV10-2|TRBJ1-2
CASSREGGIGYGYTF
TGCGCCAGCAGCCGAGAAGGGGGCATCGGCTATGGCTACACCTTC
>NA|TRBD1|TRBV4-1|TRBJ1-2
CASSQETGVGYGYTF
TGCGCCAGCAGCCAAGAGACAGGGGTAGGCTATGGCTACACCTTC
>NA|NA|TRBV4-2|TRBJ2-7
CASSRTKDSYNEQYF
TGTGCCAGCAGTCGAACAAAAGACAGTTATAACGAGCAGTACTTC
>NA|TRBD1|TRBV19|TRBJ2-2
CASREQGTDEELFF
TGTGCCAGTAGGGAACAGGGGACGGATGAGGAGCTGTTTTTT
>NA|TRBD2|TRBV5-4|TRBJ2-5
CASSLGQRESQETQYF
TGTGCCAGCAGCTTGGGCCAGCGGGAGTCCCAAGAGACCCAGTACTTC
>NA|NA|TRBV12-3/TRBV12-4|TRBJ2-1
CASSSQGTEQFF
TGTGCCAGCAGTTCGCAGGGGACTGAGCAGTTCTTC
>NA|NA|TRBV6-1|TRBJ1-5
CASSEGNSYYQPQHF
TGTGCCAGCAGTGAAGGGAACAGCTACTATCAGCCCCAGCATTTT
>many|TRBD1|TRBV4-3|TRBJ1-4
CASSQVTGGNEKLFF
TGCGCCAGCAGCCAAGTGACAGGGGGGAATGAAAAACTGTTTTTT
>NA|NA|TRBV4-3|TRBJ1-4
CARPRQKKATNEKLFF
TGCGCCAGACCTAGACAGAAAAAAGCAACTAATGAAAAACTGTTTTTT
>once|TRBD1|TRBV5-1|TRBJ1-2
CASSSYGQAKSGYTF
TGCGCCAGCAGCTCATACGGACAGGCAAAAAGTGGCTACACCTTC